The clone carrying this T cell receptor (beta chain) was seen at least ten times. Its antigen is undetermined. This specimen belongs to a study of response to subunit inactivated influenza vaccine. Each CDR3 protein is one row after TCRdb ran MiXCR on the RT-PCR reads. The sample includes some 850,000 distinct CDR3 sequences, under 20% of them seen just once. V shed 4 bases and J shed 1 base, with 7 bases lying between them. There are 13 residues in the CDR3. Germline CDR1 SQVTM, CDR2 ANQGSEA. Study-wide results and caveats: After each seasonal influenza vaccination, few new T cells are recruited, the authors suggested.

The clonotype comes from a man in his fifties or sixties who received an inactivated influenza vaccine. This specimen consisted of PBMCs from blood, obtained around 5 days after vaccination. The chain is built from TRBV29-1 and TRBJ2-2; D possibly corresponds to TRBD2 (5 bases). CDR3 nucleotides: TGCAGCGTTGGTCGGGAGAACACCGGGGAGCTGTTTTTT. Translating it yields CSVGRENTGELFF.